Listed below are T cell receptor beta chains from one sample, sequenced in a study of T cell responses to AZD1222 COVID-19 vaccine. TCRdb's table, derived via immunoSEQ multiplex PCR, lists solely in-frame clones and lacks some. The profile shows about 86,000 clones, approximately 86% of them singletons. The material was peripheral blood, obtained on day 0 of AZD1222 vaccination. These receptor sequences come from an adult in good health. CDR3s include the opening cysteine and the closing phenylalanine or tryptophan. Fields, in order: CDR3 protein, D gene, J gene, V gene. D genes are given only for firm matches.

CDR3aa: CASRSNVDSYEQYF
d_gene: -
j_gene: TRBJ2-7
v_gene: TRBV5-4

CDR3aa: CASSMTGPYTEAFF
d_gene: -
j_gene: TRBJ1-1
v_gene: TRBV19

CDR3aa: CSVDNYNEQFF
d_gene: -
j_gene: TRBJ2-1
v_gene: TRBV29-1

CDR3aa: CASSSLAGGRDEQFF
d_gene: TRBD2
j_gene: TRBJ2-1
v_gene: TRBV19

CDR3aa: CASSYPGQGPYEQYF
d_gene: TRBD1
j_gene: TRBJ2-7
v_gene: TRBV6-2/TRBV6-3

CDR3aa: CAISDRQGITEAFF
d_gene: -
j_gene: TRBJ1-1
v_gene: TRBV10-3

CDR3aa: CASSLGTGGHNEQYF
d_gene: TRBD1
j_gene: TRBJ2-7
v_gene: TRBV18

CDR3aa: CASRTSDYNEQFF
d_gene: TRBD2
j_gene: TRBJ2-1
v_gene: TRBV6-5

CDR3aa: CASSQDFGGNSGNTIYF
d_gene: -
j_gene: TRBJ1-3
v_gene: TRBV4-1

CDR3aa: CASSLGGTALETQYF
d_gene: TRBD1
j_gene: TRBJ2-5
v_gene: TRBV5-1